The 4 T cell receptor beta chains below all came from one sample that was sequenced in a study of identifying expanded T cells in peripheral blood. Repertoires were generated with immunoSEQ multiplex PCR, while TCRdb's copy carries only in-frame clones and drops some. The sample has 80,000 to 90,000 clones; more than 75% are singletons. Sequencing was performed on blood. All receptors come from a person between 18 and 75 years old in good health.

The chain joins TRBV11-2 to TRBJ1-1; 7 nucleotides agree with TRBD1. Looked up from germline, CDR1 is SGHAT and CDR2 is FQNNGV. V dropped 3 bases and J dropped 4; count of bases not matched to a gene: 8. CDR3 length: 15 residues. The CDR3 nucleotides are TGTGCCAGCAGCTTTTCTCGACAGGGAGCCACTGAAGCTTTCTTT. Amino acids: CASSFSRQGATEAFF.

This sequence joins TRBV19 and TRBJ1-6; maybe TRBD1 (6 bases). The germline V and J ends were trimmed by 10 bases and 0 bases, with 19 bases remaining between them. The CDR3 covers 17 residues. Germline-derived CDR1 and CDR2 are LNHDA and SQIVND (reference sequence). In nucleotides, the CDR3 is TGTGCCACTTCGAGGGGGACCCTTAGCTCCTATAATTCACCCCTCCACTTT. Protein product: CATSRGTLSSYNSPLHF.

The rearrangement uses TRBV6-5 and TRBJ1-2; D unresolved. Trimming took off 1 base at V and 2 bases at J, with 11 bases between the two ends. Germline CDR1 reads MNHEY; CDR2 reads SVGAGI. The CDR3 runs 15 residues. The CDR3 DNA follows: TGTGCCAGCAGTTACTACGGTGACCCAAACTATGGCTACACCTTC. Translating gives CASSYYGDPNYGYTF.

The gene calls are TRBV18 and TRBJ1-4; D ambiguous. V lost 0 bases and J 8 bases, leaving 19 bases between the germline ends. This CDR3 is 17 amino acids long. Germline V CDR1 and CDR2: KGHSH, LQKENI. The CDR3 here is CASSPPSETMGPEKLFF. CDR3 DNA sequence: TGTGCCAGCTCACCACCAAGCGAAACGATGGGTCCGGAAAAACTGTTTTTT.